A single sample gave rise to the 28 T cell receptor beta chains below, sequenced in a study of T-cell memory formation after mild COVID-19. TCRdb used MiXCR to reprocess the 5' RACE reads, holding one entry per CDR3 protein. The sample contains just over 400,000 distinct CDR3 sequences, around a quarter of which appear only once. Material: PBMCs or a T cell subset sorted from them (not recorded which). The receptors shown here come from an adult woman who had mild COVID-19 (a few samples of this study predate the infection). Cell type and time point are not known.

This clonotype has only a few counts. The chain joins TRBV5-1 to TRBJ1-2; 9 bases are a match to TRBD1. Germline V lookup: CDR1 SGHRS, CDR2 YFSETQ. There are 15 residues in the CDR3. The V and J ends lost 3 bases and 2 bases, in that order; junction bases with no gene match: 5. This CDR3 is CASSYGQGTNYGYTF. The DNA for the CDR3 is TGCGCCAGCAGCTATGGACAGGGGACGAACTATGGCTACACCTTC. The entire variable domain, with the rest obtained from reference TRBV5-1 and TRBJ1-2, is as follows: KAGVTQTPRYLIKTRGQQVTLSCSPISGHRSVSWYQQTPGQGLQFLFEYFSETQRNKGNFPGRFSGRQFSNSRSEMNVSTLELGDSALYLCASSYGQGTNYGYTFGSGTRLTVV.

This chain connects TRBV6-1 to TRBJ1-5; a possible D gene is TRBD1 (5 bases). Germline-derived CDR1 and CDR2 are MNHNS and SASEGT. This CDR3 region has 18 residues. Trimming shortened V by 3 bases and J by 4 bases, and 22 bases separated the two germline ends. The CDR3 spells CASSDLPRDGLGNQPQHF. CDR3 nucleotide sequence: TGTGCCAGCAGTGACCTGCCCCGGGACGGCCTTGGGAATCAGCCCCAGCATTTT.

The rearrangement uses TRBV24-1 and TRBJ2-3; TRBD2 agrees at 7 bases. The CDR3 extends over 17 amino acids. Germline CDR1 KGHDR, CDR2 SFDVKD. The V and J ends lost 6 bases and 4 bases, in that order; junction bases with no gene match: 15. CDR3 bases: TGTGCCACCAGTACTACCTCCATGGGGGGGTTGTCAGATACGCAGTATTTT. Protein sequence: CATSTTSMGGLSDTQYF.

V and J are TRBV6-6 and TRBJ2-1; a weak D match, TRBD1 (6 bases). Germline-derived CDR1 and CDR2 are MNHNY and SVGAGI (reference sequence). This CDR3 spans 14 amino acids. V shed 2 bases and J shed 6 bases, with 11 bases lying between them. DNA for the CDR3: TGTGCCAGCAGTTACGTTCCAGGGGCCAATGAGCAGTTCTTC. Translated, it gives CASSYVPGANEQFF.

Many counts were recorded for this clonotype. The genes are TRBV5-1 and TRBJ2-1; the D call may be TRBD1 or TRBD2 (6 bases each). The CDR3 covers 15 residues. The V gene's germline CDR1 is SGHRS and CDR2 YFSETQ. Trimming cost V 5 bases and J 0 bases, with 12 bases left between them. CDR3 DNA sequence: TGCGCCAGCAGTAGGGGGGCAAGCTCCTACAATGAGCAGTTCTTC. It is translated as CASSRGASSYNEQFF. Together with reference TRBV5-1 and TRBJ2-1, the CDR3 gives the full variable domain: KAGVTQTPRYLIKTRGQQVTLSCSPISGHRSVSWYQQTPGQGLQFLFEYFSETQRNKGNFPGRFSGRQFSNSRSEMNVSTLELGDSALYLCASSRGASSYNEQFFGPGTRLTVL.

CDR3 in amino acids: CASSYSLSATPLYF. In nucleotides, the CDR3 is TGTGCCAGCAGTTACTCGCTCTCTGCGACACCCCTTTACTTC. The chain recombines TRBV6-6 with TRBJ2-5; no clear D. Germline-derived CDR1 and CDR2 are MNHNY and SVGAGI (reference sequence). This CDR3 is 14 amino acids long. Trimming cost V 0 bases and J 14 bases, with 19 bases left between them.

The rearrangement links TRBV12-3 or TRBV12-4 to TRBJ2-5; tentatively, D is TRBD1 (6 bases). This CDR3 spans 17 amino acids. V lost 2 bases and J lost 3, with 19 bases in between. CDR3 loop: CASSLQGSRQVKETQYF. The CDR3 region has the DNA TGTGCCAGCAGTTTACAGGGGTCCAGACAGGTTAAAGAGACCCAGTACTTC.

The chain joins TRBV12-3 or TRBV12-4 to TRBJ1-1; D is uncertain. CDR3 size: 18 residues. V was clipped by 1 base and J by 2 bases, with 20 bases between them. CDR3 residues: CASSLGPNRLDLNTEAFF. Written as DNA, the CDR3 is TGTGCCAGCAGTTTAGGTCCGAACCGACTTGACTTAAACACTGAAGCTTTCTTT.

The gene calls are TRBV30 and TRBJ2-1, with 8 bases identical to TRBD2. V lost 4 bases to trimming and J lost 11 bases; unmatched junction nucleotides: 7. Germline values: CDR1 GTSNPN, CDR2 SVGIG (reference sequence). The CDR3 extends over 12 amino acids. In DNA form, the CDR3 reads TGTGCCTGGAATCCGCTAGCGGGTCAGCAGTTCTTC. Protein product: CAWNPLAGQQFF.

This clonotype was observed a handful of times. This sequence joins TRBV7-6 and TRBJ2-3, with TRBD2 identical over 10 bases. The germline gives CDR1 SGHVS, CDR2 FNYEAQ. The J segment lost 4 bases and the V segment lost 1 base, leaving 11 bases of the junction unmatched. This CDR3 is built from 18 residues. The DNA of the CDR3 is TGTGCCAGCAGCTTAGGGTCTAGCGGGGGCTTCACATCAGATACGCAGTATTTT. Protein: CASSLGSSGGFTSDTQYF.

This rearrangement joins TRBV7-6 to TRBJ2-5, with TRBD2 as a possible D gene (5 bases). The germline V gene encodes CDR1 SGHVS and CDR2 FNYEAQ. Trimming took 1 base from V and 6 from J, leaving 12 bases between them. The CDR3 runs to 14 residues. The CDR3 protein is CASSLVGERKTQYF. CDR3 nucleotide sequence: TGTGCCAGCAGCTTAGTTGGGGAGCGCAAGACCCAGTACTTC.

This clonotype was seen more than once but under ten times. The chain is built from TRBV7-9 and TRBJ2-1; tentative D call: TRBD1 (5 bases). Trimming removed 3 bases at V and 10 bases at J, with 13 bases between. The CDR3 runs to 13 residues. From germline, CDR1 is SEHNR and CDR2 FQNEAQ (reference sequence). CDR3 residues: CASSLGPRGEQFF. CDR3 nucleotides: TGTGCCAGCAGCTTGGGCCCTAGGGGCGAGCAGTTCTTC.

The V call is TRBV5-4, the J call TRBJ2-1; TRBD2 matches 13 bases. The CDR3 loop spans 18 amino acids. Germline CDR1 reads SGHNT; CDR2 reads YYREEE (reference sequence). Trimming cost V 3 bases and J 0 bases; bases outside gene matches: 6. The CDR3 loop is CASSSSTSGGNSYNEQFF. Written as DNA, the CDR3 is TGTGCCAGCAGCTCATCGACTAGCGGGGGGAACTCCTACAATGAGCAGTTCTTC.

The chain employs TRBV29-1 and TRBJ2-5, with D perhaps TRBD1 or TRBD2 (5 bases each). CDR3 length: 15 amino acids. CDR1 and CDR2 from the germline V gene are SQVTM and ANQGSEA. V lost 7 bases to trimming and J lost 5 bases, with 23 bases between them. This CDR3 reads CSGTTQGPRLETQYF. In DNA form, the CDR3 reads TGCAGCGGAACGACCCAGGGACCGCGTCTGGAGACCCAGTACTTC.

This clonotype was counted a few times. The chain has TRBV12-3 or TRBV12-4 and TRBJ2-5, with unresolved D. This CDR3 is 14 amino acids long. Deletions cut 5 bases from V and 0 bases from J, with 10 bases between. The CDR3 bases are TGTGCCAGCAGTCGAGCCCATTACCAAGAGACCCAGTACTTC. Encoded protein: CASSRAHYQETQYF.

V gene TRBV7-8 combines with J gene TRBJ2-5, with D tentatively TRBD2 (5 bases). With 7 bases removed from V and 2 bases from J, the gap between germline ends came to 14 bases. In germline, CDR1 is SGHVS, CDR2 FQNEAQ. There are 14 residues in the CDR3. This CDR3 reads CASTLWRTQETQYF. For the CDR3, the DNA is TGTGCCAGCACCCTGTGGCGGACTCAAGAGACCCAGTACTTC.

Only a few counts were recorded for this clonotype. The chain carries TRBV4-1 and TRBJ1-5; perhaps TRBD1 as D (6 bases). Germline V gives CDR1 MGHRA, CDR2 YSYEKL. The CDR3 is 17 amino acids. Trimming stripped 1 base from V and 5 bases from J, with 18 bases between. CDR3: CASSQGRLGGGYQPQHF. CDR3 sequence (DNA): TGCGCCAGCAGCCAAGGGAGGCTCGGGGGGGGCTATCAGCCCCAGCATTTT.

Many counts were recorded for this clonotype. This chain links TRBV29-1 with TRBJ2-1; 7 nucleotides line up with TRBD2. Germline V gene data show CDR1 as SQVTM and CDR2 as ANQGSEA. The trim removed 5 bases at V and 0 bases at J, leaving 7 bases unmatched. The CDR3 is made up of 15 amino acids. The CDR3 DNA is TGCAGCGTTCTAGCGGAAGTAAGCTCCTACAATGAGCAGTTCTTC. Its protein is CSVLAEVSSYNEQFF.

The CDR3 DNA reads as TGCGCCAGCAGCTGGGCCGACAGAATGAACACTGAAGCTTTCTTT. Encoded protein: CASSWADRMNTEAFF. The chain joins TRBV5-1 to TRBJ1-1, with D possibly matching TRBD1 (5 bases). In germline, CDR1 is SGHRS, CDR2 YFSETQ. This CDR3 is 15 amino acids long. The germline V and J ends were trimmed by 3 bases and 0 bases, with 12 bases remaining between them.

This clonotype appeared a few times. J is TRBJ2-1 and V is TRBV29-1; D may correspond to TRBD1 or TRBD2 (6 bases each). Trimming removed 3 bases at V and 10 bases at J, with 16 bases between. The CDR3 consists of 13 residues. Per the germline V gene, CDR1 is SQVTM and CDR2 is ANQGSEA. Written as DNA, the CDR3 is TGCAGCGTTGATCCAGGGGAGGCCCGGGAGCAGTTCTTC. This translates into CSVDPGEAREQFF.

This clonotype was counted ten times or more. The rearrangement joins TRBV7-2 to TRBJ1-3; D is unclear. V was shortened by 5 bases and J by 0 bases, with 11 bases between the two germline ends. The CDR3 spans 15 residues. Germline loops: CDR1 SGHTA, CDR2 FQGNSA. As DNA, the CDR3 is TGTGCCAGCAGCACCCGACGCAGCTCTGGAAACACCATATATTTT. It codes for CASSTRRSSGNTIYF.

This clonotype was seen only once. The CDR3 bases are TGTGCCAGCAGCCACTGCAGCGGGGGGTTCTACGGGCAGTTCTTC. Residues: CASSHCSGGFYGQFF. The chain couples TRBV7-2 to TRBJ2-1, with 9 bases aligning to TRBD2. From germline, CDR1 is SGHTA and CDR2 FQGNSA. CDR3 length: 15 residues. Unmatched junction bases numbered 14, after V lost 5 bases and J lost 12 bases.

This clonotype was picked up a small number of times. This chain connects TRBV4-2 to TRBJ2-3, with 9 positions matching TRBD2. The CDR3 contains 17 residues. V was clipped by 1 base and J by 2 bases; unmatched bases: 7. Germline lookup yields CDR1 LGHNA and CDR2 YNFKEQ. The CDR3 region has the DNA TGTGCCAGCAGCCAAGGGAGTAGCGGGGGATACACAGATACGCAGTATTTT. Protein: CASSQGSSGGYTDTQYF.

Only a few counts were recorded for this clonotype. The J gene is TRBJ2-7, the V gene TRBV30; 7 positions match TRBD2. This CDR3 comprises 14 residues. CDR1 and CDR2 from the germline V gene are GTSNPN and SVGIG (reference sequence). V lost 2 bases, J lost 5 bases, and 9 bases stayed unmatched. The CDR3 sequence is CAWSPLGTMDEQYF. The CDR3 DNA sequence: TGTGCCTGGAGTCCTCTGGGGACTATGGACGAGCAGTACTTC. The variable domain in full, completed from reference TRBV30 and TRBJ2-7, reads SQTIHQWPATLVQPVGSPLSLECTVEGTSNPNLYWYRQAAGRGLQLLFYSVGIGQISSEVPQNLSASRPQDRQFILSSKKLLLSDSGFYLCAWSPLGTMDEQYFGPGTRLTVT.

The chain uses TRBV24-1 and TRBJ1-5; TRBD1 aligns across 12 bases. The CDR3 is 12 residues long. V lost 9 bases and J lost 7; bases outside the gene matches: 0. Germline V gives CDR1 KGHDR, CDR2 SFDVKD. The CDR3 nucleotides are TGTGCCACCGGGACAGGGGGCCAGCCCCAGCATTTT. Its translation: CATGTGGQPQHF.

The chain combines TRBV5-1 with TRBJ2-5; D not resolved. The CDR3 covers 14 residues. Trimming left V 2 bases short and J 1 base short, with 9 bases between. Germline CDR1 is SGHRS and CDR2 is YFSETQ. DNA for the CDR3: TGCGCCAGCAGCTTCCCCGGTGCCCAAGAGACCCAGTACTTC. The encoded protein is CASSFPGAQETQYF.

The chain links TRBV9 to TRBJ2-2; 9 nucleotides match TRBD1. V trimming: 0 bases; J trimming: 5 bases; junction bases outside the gene matches: 8. The length of the CDR3 is 17 residues. The germline V gene has CDR1 SGDLS and CDR2 YYNGEE. The DNA of the CDR3 is TGTGCCAGCAGCGTAGCCCCGGGACAGGGCGAAACCGGGGAGCTGTTTTTT. Encoded protein: CASSVAPGQGETGELFF.

This rearrangement joins TRBV5-1 to TRBJ1-5; a possible D gene is TRBD1 (6 bases). The CDR3 runs to 15 residues. CDR1 and CDR2 (germline): SGHRS, YFSETQ. Trimming removed 3 bases from V and 1 base from J, with 11 bases in between. Written as DNA, the CDR3 is TGCGCCAGCAGCTCGGGGGACACCAGCAATCAGCCCCAGCATTTT. It translates to CASSSGDTSNQPQHF.